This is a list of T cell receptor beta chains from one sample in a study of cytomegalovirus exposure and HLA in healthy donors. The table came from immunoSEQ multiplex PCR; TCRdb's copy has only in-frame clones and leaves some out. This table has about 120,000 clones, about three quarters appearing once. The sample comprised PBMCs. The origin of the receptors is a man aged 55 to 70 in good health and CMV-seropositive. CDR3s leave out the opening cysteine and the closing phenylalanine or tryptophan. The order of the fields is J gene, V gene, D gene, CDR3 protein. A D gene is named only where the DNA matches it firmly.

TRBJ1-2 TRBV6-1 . ASSERGEAVWVTSYT
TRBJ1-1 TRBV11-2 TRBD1 ASSLRPGQGALNTEAF
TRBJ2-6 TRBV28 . ASMLAGAAGANVLT
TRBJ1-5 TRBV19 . ASSIDRLDNDQPQH
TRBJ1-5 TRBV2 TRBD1 ASSEAGQRNQPQH
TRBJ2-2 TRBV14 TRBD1 ASSPQKPATGSTFRSAGELF
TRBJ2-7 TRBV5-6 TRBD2 ASSLRGDYEQY
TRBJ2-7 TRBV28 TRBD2 ASSSPLAGTGEQY
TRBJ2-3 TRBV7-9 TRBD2 ASSLRLAGALDTQY
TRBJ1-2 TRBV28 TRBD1 ASSLARQGAGNYGYT
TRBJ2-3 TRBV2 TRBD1 ASSKDRASTDTQY
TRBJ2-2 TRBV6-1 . ASSSFPGELF
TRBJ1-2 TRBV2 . ASSGTWNYGYT
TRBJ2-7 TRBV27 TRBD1 ASRRQGAYEQY
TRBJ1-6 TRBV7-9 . SSSLRTGRVWNSPLH
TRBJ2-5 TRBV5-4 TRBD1 ASSPGTARETQY
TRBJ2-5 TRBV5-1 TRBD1 ASSLAATGDETQY
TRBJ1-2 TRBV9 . ASSVTGANYGYT
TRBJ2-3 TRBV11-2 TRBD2 ASSILAGGPDTQY
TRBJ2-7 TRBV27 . ASRLTGRVSEQY
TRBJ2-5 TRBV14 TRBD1 ASSQTTGARGETQY
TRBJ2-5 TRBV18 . ASSPGTSQETQY
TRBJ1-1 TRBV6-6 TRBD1 ASSSDRGNTEAF
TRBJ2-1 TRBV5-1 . ASRKTGVAEQF
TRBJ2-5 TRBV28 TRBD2 ASSPGLAGGRWRETQY
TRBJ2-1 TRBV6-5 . ASSYWRTGDEQF
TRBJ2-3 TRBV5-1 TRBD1 ASSLTGGRGDTQY
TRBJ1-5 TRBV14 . ASSTGRNQPQH
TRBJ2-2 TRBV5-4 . ASSLAPTTGELF
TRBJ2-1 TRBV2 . ASSENQSDEQF
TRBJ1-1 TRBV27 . ASSPFRTDYNTEAF
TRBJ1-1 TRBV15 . ATSREQLMNTEAF
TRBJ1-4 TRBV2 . ASSDAGGSEKLF
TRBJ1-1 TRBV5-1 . ASSLATGGTEAF
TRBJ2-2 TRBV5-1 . ASSPLTFTGELF
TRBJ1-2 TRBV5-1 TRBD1 ASSLGGTGNYGYT
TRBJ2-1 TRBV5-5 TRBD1 ASSPRQGALKDEQF
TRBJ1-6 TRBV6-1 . ASSERGNSPLH
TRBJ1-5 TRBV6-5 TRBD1 ASSGTGLNQPQH
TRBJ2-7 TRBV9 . ASSLRQWSYEQY
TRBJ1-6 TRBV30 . AWSARGGEGSPLH